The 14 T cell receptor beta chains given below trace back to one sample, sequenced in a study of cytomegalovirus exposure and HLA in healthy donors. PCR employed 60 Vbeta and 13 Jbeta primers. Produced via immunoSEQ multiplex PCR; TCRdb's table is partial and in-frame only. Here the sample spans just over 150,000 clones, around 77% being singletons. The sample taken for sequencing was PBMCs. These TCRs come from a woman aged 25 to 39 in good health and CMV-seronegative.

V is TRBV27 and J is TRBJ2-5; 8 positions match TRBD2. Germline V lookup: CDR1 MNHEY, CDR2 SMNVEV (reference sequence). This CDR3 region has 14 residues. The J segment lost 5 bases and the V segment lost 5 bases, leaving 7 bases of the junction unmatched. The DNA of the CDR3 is TGTGCCAGCAGTCCCGGGGGGGCGGCGGAGACCCAGTACTTC. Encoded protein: CASSPGGAAETQYF.

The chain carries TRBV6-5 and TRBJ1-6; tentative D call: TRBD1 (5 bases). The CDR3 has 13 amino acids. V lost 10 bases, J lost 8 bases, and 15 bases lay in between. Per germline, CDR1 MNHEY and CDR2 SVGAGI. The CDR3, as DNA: TGTGCCACCACCCGGGGGTTAGATTCACCCCTCCACTTT. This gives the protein CATTRGLDSPLHF.

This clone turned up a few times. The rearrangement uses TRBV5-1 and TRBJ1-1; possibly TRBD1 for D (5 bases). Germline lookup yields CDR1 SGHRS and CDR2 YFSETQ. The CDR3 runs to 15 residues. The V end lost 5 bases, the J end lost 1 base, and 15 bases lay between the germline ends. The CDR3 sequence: CASRREEGRNTEAFF. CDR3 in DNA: TGCGCCAGCAGGAGGGAGGAGGGGAGGAACACTGAAGCTTTCTTT.

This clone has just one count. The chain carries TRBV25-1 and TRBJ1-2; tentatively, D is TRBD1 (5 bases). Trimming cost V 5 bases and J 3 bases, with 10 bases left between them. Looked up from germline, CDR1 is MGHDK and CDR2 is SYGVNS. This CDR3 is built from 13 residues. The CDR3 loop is CASSNTGDYGYTF. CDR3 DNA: TGTGCCAGCAGTAACACAGGTGACTATGGCTACACCTTC.

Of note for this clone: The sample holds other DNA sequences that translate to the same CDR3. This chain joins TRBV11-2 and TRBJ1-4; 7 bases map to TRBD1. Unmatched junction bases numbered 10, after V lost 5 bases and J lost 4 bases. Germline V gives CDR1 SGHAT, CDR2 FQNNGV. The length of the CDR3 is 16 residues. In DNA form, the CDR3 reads TGTGCCAGCAGCCAAATCTCTCAGGGGGTTAATGAAAAACTGTTTTTT. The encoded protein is CASSQISQGVNEKLFF.

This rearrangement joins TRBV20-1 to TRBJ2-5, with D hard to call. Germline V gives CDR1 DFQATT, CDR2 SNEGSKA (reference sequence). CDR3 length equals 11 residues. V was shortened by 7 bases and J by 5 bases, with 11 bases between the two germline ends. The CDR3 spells CSGTPGETQYF. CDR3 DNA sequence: TGCAGTGGCACCCCCGGGGAGACCCAGTACTTC.

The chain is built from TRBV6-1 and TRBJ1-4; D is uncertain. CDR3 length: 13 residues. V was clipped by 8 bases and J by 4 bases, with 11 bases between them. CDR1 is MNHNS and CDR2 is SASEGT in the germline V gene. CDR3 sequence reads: CASSPVINEKLFF. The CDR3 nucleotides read TGTGCCAGCTCGCCAGTGATTAATGAAAAACTGTTTTTT.

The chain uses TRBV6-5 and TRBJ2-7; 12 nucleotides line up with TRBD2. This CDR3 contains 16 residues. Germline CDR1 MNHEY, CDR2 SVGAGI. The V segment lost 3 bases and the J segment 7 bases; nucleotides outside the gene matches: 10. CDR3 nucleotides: TGTGCCAGCAGTTATCTAGCGGGGGGGACTCTGGGGGAGCAGTACTTC. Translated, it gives CASSYLAGGTLGEQYF.

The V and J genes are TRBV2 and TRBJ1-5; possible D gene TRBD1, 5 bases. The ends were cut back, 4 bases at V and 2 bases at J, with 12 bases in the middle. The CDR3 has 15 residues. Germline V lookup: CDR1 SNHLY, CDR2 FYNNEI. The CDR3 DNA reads TGTGCCAGCAGTGCTAGGGGAGGGGGCAATCAGCCCCAGCATTTT. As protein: CASSARGGGNQPQHF.

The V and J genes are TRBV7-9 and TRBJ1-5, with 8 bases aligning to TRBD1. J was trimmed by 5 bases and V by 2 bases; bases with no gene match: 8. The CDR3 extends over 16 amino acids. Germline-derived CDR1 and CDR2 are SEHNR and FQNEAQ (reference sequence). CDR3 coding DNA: TGTGCCAGCAGCTTAATGGACAGGGCCTTATATCAGCCCCAGCATTTT. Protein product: CASSLMDRALYQPQHF. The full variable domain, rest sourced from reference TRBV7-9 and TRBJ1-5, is DTGVSQNPRHKITKRGQNVTFRCDPISEHNRLYWYRQTLGQGPEFLTYFQNEAQLEKSRLLSDRFSAERPKGSFSTLEIQRTEQGDSAMYLCASSLMDRALYQPQHFGDGTRLSIL.

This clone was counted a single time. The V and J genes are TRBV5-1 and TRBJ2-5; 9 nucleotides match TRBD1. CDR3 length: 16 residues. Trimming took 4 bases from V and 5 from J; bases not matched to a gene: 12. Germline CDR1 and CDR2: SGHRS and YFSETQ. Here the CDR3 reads CASSPQGQGVWETQYF. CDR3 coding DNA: TGCGCCAGCAGCCCCCAGGGACAGGGCGTATGGGAGACCCAGTACTTC.

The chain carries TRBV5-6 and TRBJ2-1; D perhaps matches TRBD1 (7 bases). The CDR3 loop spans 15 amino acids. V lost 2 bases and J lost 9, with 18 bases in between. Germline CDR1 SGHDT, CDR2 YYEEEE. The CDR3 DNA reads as TGTGCCAGCAGCTTCGGAGGGGGCGCAGCGGGTGAGCAGTTCTTC. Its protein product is CASSFGGGAAGEQFF.

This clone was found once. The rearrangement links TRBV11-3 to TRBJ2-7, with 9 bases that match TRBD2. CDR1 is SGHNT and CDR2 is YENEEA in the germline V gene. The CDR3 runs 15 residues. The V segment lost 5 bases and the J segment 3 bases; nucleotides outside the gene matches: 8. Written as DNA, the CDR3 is TGTGCCAGCAGCCTGGGGAGCGGGGGGCTCTACGAGCAGTACTTC. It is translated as CASSLGSGGLYEQYF.

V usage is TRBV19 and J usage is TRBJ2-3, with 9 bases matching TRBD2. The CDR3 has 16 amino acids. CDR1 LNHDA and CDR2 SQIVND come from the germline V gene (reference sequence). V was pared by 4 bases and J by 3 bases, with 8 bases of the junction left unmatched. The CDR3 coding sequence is TGTGCCAGTAGTACGGCCCCGACTAGCGGTACAGATACGCAGTATTTT. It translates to CASSTAPTSGTDTQYF.